Included here is one TCR beta chain sequence, with context. The CDR3 runs to 17 residues. In germline, CDR1 is SGHRS, CDR2 YFSETQ. Losses at the gene ends were 2 bases for V and 4 bases for J; bases not matched to a gene: 11. The PCR had 60 Vbeta and 13 Jbeta primers. Assay: immunoSEQ multiplex PCR; the TCRdb copy retains only in-frame clones and omits some. The table lists 150,000 to 200,000 clones, around four fifths of them singletons. This record comes from a study of cytomegalovirus exposure and HLA in healthy donors. The chain employs TRBV5-1 and TRBJ2-5, with 10 bases that match TRBD2. Sequencing used PBMCs. This TCR derives from a man younger than 30 in good health and CMV-seropositive. The CDR3: CASSLRASGSIGETQYF. For the CDR3, the DNA is TGCGCCAGCAGCTTAAGGGCTAGCGGGAGCATCGGAGAGACCCAGTACTTC.